This section outlines one TCR beta chain sequence together with its context. What this receptor recognizes is not known. Qualities for individual bases were not recorded, and no much larger clone is one base off. Each collaborating institution followed its own protocols to collect whole blood in K2EDTA tubes. For TCRbeta analysis, collaborators shipped samples as frozen whole blood, isolated PBMCs, or DNA extracted from either of those sample types. The data were taken from a study of blood T cell repertoires in COVID-19 (dated by TCRdb to about 2020). As for the study more broadly: Samples from collaborators originated in the United States, Italy and Spain and spanned both the acute and convalescent phases of COVID-19. Samples came from the ongoing ImmuneRACE study (first 160 participants) plus 1,254 subjects from 6 global collaborators. The repertoires were released in a freely available public database meant as a resource for research on the immune response to SARS-CoV-2. The prospective study material was composed of cDNA or gDNA derived from T cells, B-cell-depleted T cells, or PBMCs. Sample metadata almost always included a de-identified subject ID, COVID-19 status, age in years and sex. Where available, HLA class I and class II types were taken from metadata supplied by the sample provider and were not determined by assay-based typing. The dataset comprised deeply sampled blood TCRbeta repertoires from subjects exposed to, actively infected with, or recovered from COVID-19.

TCRbeta CDR3 regions were amplified from genomic DNA by means of the immunoSEQ Assay, a bias-controlled multiplex PCR. On the study's bioinformatics: The number of nucleated cells in each sample was estimated from the amplification of reference gene primers within the assay. Sequence reads were collapsed and filtered to measure the absolute abundance of every unique TCRbeta CDR3 rearrangement. Productive Simpson clonality was computed per sample as the square root of Simpson's diversity index over productive rearrangements. Sourced from immuneACCESS, this table was stored by TCRdb with only in-frame sequences that have V and J called. A share of the clones is absent; for the studies checked, an unresolved V gene accounts for under half, and the remainder has no known explanation. That table furnishes V, J and clone size, whereas the DNA furnished D and trimming. This sample comprises 150,000 to 200,000 clones, approximately 86% of them detected only once. In total, the top ten clones hold about 8.2% of the sample.

What the study reported, not specific to this receptor: The quantity of clinical and demographic metadata differed by source and by participant and was supplied without curation.

Sequences SEHNR (CDR1) and FQNEAQ (CDR2) are obtained from the germline V gene (reference sequence). The CDR3 numbers 15 residues from cysteine through phenylalanine. This entry keeps only the CDR3 DNA: 45 bases, framed from base 1. The junction shows trimming of 2 bases on V and 0 bases on J, and the gene matches do not reach 0 bases of it. Recombination connected TRBV7-9 to TRBJ1-4; TRBD1 agrees with 7 junctional bases. The sequencing sample was made of peripheral blood. The TCR comes from a man aged 55 to 70 with acute or convalescent COVID-19. The CDR3 sequence is CASSLTGATNEKLFF. At the DNA level, the sequence is TGTGCCAGCAGCTTAACAGGGGCAACTAATGAAAAACTGTTTTTT.